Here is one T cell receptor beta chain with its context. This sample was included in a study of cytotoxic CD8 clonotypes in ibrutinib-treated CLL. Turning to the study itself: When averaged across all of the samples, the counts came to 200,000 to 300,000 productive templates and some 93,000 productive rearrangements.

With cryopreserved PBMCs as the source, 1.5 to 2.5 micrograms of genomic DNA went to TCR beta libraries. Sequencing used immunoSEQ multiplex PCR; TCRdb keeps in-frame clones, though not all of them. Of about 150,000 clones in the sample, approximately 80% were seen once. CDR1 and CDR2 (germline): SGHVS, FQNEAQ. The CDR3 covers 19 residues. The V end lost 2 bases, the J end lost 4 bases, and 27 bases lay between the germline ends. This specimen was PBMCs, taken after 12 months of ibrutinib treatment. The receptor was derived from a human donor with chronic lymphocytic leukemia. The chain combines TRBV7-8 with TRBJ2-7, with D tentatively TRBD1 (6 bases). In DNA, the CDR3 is TGTGCCAGCAGCTTACGTCAGGGGCCGTCTTACAAGGAGCAGTACGAGCAGTACTTC. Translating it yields CASSLRQGPSYKEQYEQYF.